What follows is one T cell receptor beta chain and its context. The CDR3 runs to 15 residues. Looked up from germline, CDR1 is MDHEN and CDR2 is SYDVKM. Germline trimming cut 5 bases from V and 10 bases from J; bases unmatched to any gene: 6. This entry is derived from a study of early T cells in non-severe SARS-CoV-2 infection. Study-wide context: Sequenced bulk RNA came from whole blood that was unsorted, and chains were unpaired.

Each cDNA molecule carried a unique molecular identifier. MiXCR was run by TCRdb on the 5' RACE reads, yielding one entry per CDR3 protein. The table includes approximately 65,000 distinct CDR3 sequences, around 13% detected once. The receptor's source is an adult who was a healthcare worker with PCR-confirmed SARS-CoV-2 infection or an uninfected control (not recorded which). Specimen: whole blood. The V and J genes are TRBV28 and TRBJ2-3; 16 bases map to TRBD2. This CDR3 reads CASSAGLAGGIAQYF. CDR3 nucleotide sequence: TGTGCCAGCAGTGCGGGACTAGCGGGGGGGATAGCGCAGTATTTT.